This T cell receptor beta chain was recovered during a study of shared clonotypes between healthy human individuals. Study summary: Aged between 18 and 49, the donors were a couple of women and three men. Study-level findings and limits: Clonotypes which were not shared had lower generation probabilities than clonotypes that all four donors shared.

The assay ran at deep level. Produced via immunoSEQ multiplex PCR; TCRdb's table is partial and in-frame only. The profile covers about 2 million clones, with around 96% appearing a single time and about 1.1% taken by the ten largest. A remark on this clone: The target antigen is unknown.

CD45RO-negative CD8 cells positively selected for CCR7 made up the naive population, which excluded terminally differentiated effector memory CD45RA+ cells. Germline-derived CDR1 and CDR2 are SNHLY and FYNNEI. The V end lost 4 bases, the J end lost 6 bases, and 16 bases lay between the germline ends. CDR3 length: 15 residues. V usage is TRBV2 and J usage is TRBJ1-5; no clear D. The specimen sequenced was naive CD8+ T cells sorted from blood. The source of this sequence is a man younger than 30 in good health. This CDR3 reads CASSAGIEFSQPQHF. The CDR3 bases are TGTGCCAGCAGTGCGGGCATCGAATTCAGTCAGCCCCAGCATTTT.